Shown below are 27 T cell receptor beta chains from a single sample sequenced in a study of human T cells and chemical hapten exposure. TCRdb called the RACE reads again in MiXCR, with one record for every CDR3 protein. Of 95,000 to 100,000 distinct CDR3 sequences listed, around 12% were seen once; the top ten hold roughly 2%. As for time point: patch test 1, 2 weeks after DPC sensitization. The treatment denotes: therapeutic diphenylcyclopropenone sensitization with weekly scalp DPC. Specimen: whole blood, collected in connection with sensitization to the hapten diphenylcyclopropenone (DPC). The receptors stem from a woman aged 35 to 49 with alopecia areata. Some clones in this sample may be carry-over from other donors' samples.

This clonotype was counted between two and nine times. V and J are TRBV5-1 and TRBJ1-1, with TRBD1 matching 8 bases. The length of the CDR3 is 15 residues. Germline assignment: CDR1 SGHRS and CDR2 YFSETQ. The junction had 9 bases not matched to a gene; V was cut back by 3 bases and J by 5 bases. In DNA form, the CDR3 reads TGCGCCAGCAGCTCCCACACAGGGGGAGGGACTGAAGCTTTCTTT. Translation: CASSSHTGGGTEAFF.

This clonotype has ten or more counts. This chain uses TRBV10-3 with TRBJ2-1, with 8 bases lining up with TRBD2. J was trimmed by 2 bases and V by 6 bases; bases with no gene match: 0. This CDR3 is built from 13 residues. Per germline, CDR1 ENHRY and CDR2 SYGVKD. CDR3 loop: CAISGGAYNEQFF. DNA for the CDR3: TGTGCCATCAGCGGGGGGGCCTACAATGAGCAGTTCTTC.

V gene TRBV4-3 combines with J gene TRBJ1-3; D gene ambiguous. Per the germline V gene, CDR1 is LGHNA and CDR2 is YSLEER. The CDR3 is 16 residues long. Trimming stripped 0 bases from V and 0 bases from J, with 9 bases between. DNA of the CDR3: TGCGCCAGCAGCCAAGATCCGACACTCTCTGGAAACACCATATATTTT. It yields the protein CASSQDPTLSGNTIYF.

The chain uses TRBV7-8 and TRBJ2-3, with a tentative D call TRBD2 (6 bases). With 5 bases removed from V and 2 bases from J, the gap between germline ends came to 8 bases. Germline V lookup: CDR1 SGHVS, CDR2 FQNEAQ. The CDR3 has 13 amino acids. The CDR3 spells CASSPGVTDTQYF. As DNA, the CDR3 is TGTGCCAGCAGCCCGGGGGTCACAGATACGCAGTATTTT.

The table lists this clonotype with a few counts. The chain has TRBV2 and TRBJ2-1, with D perhaps TRBD2 (7 bases). Deletions cut 6 bases from V and 7 bases from J, with 22 bases between. Looked up from germline, CDR1 is SNHLY and CDR2 is FYNNEI. This CDR3 has 16 amino acids. The CDR3 region is CASSIRGSSGGNEQFF. CDR3 in DNA: TGTGCCAGCAGCATTAGGGGGTCTAGCGGAGGGAATGAGCAGTTCTTC. Drawing the rest from reference TRBV2 and TRBJ2-1, the complete variable domain is EPEVTQTPSHQVTQMGQEVILRCVPISNHLYFYWYRQILGQKVEFLVSFYNNEISEKSEIFDDQFSVERPDGSNFTLKIRSTKLEDSAMYFCASSIRGSSGGNEQFFGPGTRLTVL.

This clonotype was detected ten times or more. V and J are TRBV6-5 and TRBJ2-2; TRBD2 is a possible D gene (6 bases). The V end was cut by 6 bases, the J end by 5 bases, with 16 bases between. This CDR3 has 15 amino acids. Germline V gene data show CDR1 as MNHEY and CDR2 as SVGAGI. This CDR3 reads CASRGSAGRTGELFF. The CDR3 DNA reads TGTGCCAGCAGGGGGAGTGCGGGACGGACCGGGGAGCTGTTTTTT.

The V gene is TRBV6-2 or TRBV6-3, the J gene TRBJ1-4; D unresolved. V was pared by 0 bases and J by 11 bases, with 16 bases between. Germline V gene lookup returns CDR1 MNHEY and CDR2 SVGEGT. The CDR3 consists of 15 residues. The DNA for the CDR3 is TGTGCCAGCAGTTACTCGACCGGACGGACGGGGAAACTGTTTTTT. The encoded protein is CASSYSTGRTGKLFF.

The chain employs TRBV5-6 and TRBJ2-7; 7 bases fit TRBD2. Unmatched junction bases numbered 6, after V lost 6 bases and J lost 0 bases. The CDR3 spans 14 residues. Germline CDR1 is SGHDT and CDR2 is YYEEEE. CDR3: CASTFGGSSYEQYF. For the CDR3, the DNA is TGTGCCAGCACATTTGGCGGGAGCTCCTACGAGCAGTACTTC.

The J gene is TRBJ2-7, the V gene TRBV6-2 or TRBV6-3; no firm D call. Trimming stripped 0 bases from V and 5 bases from J, with 14 bases between. Germline V gene sequence: CDR1 MNHEY, CDR2 SVGEGT. This CDR3 is 15 amino acids long. CDR3 sequence: CASSYSSTTIHEQYF. CDR3 nucleotides: TGTGCCAGCAGTTACTCGAGCACTACCATCCACGAGCAGTACTTC.

The chain combines TRBV7-2 with TRBJ2-7; D ambiguous. This CDR3 has 14 residues. Trimming removed 5 bases from V and 1 base from J, with 12 bases in between. Germline V gene lookup returns CDR1 SGHTA and CDR2 FQGNSA. CDR3 sequence (DNA): TGTGCCAGCAGCCCCCAAGACTGGTCCTACGAGCAGTACTTC. The encoded protein is CASSPQDWSYEQYF. The entire variable domain, with the rest obtained from reference TRBV7-2 and TRBJ2-7, is as follows: GAGVSQSPSNKVTEKGKDVELRCDPISGHTALYWYRQSLGQGLEFLIYFQGNSAPDKSGLPSDRFSAERTGGSVSTLTIQRTQQEDSAVYLCASSPQDWSYEQYFGPGTRLTVT.

The chain uses TRBV15 and TRBJ1-1, with a possible D match to TRBD1 (6 bases). The CDR3 has 16 amino acids. V gave up 3 bases and J gave up 5 bases, with 19 bases separating them. The germline gives CDR1 LNHNV, CDR2 YYDKDF (reference sequence). This chain's CDR3 is CATSSRATGSRTEAFF. CDR3 coding DNA: TGTGCCACCAGCAGCCGAGCCACAGGGTCGAGGACTGAAGCTTTCTTT.

At least ten counts were recorded for this clonotype. V and J are TRBV10-3 and TRBJ2-3; no definite D call. Germline V gene lookup returns CDR1 ENHRY and CDR2 SYGVKD. The CDR3 covers 13 residues. V was clipped by 7 bases and J by 2 bases, with 10 bases between them. This CDR3 is CAITTQDTDTQYF. CDR3 in DNA: TGTGCCATCACCACCCAGGACACAGATACGCAGTATTTT.

This clonotype was detected ten times or more. The gene calls are TRBV29-1 and TRBJ1-2; D gene ambiguous. This CDR3 contains 13 residues. Germline values: CDR1 SQVTM, CDR2 ANQGSEA. Trimming cost V 0 bases and J 8 bases, with 13 bases left between them. The CDR3 protein is CSVEDRLGGGYTF. The CDR3 DNA is TGCAGCGTTGAAGATCGCCTGGGAGGAGGCTACACCTTC.

This clonotype was recorded at least ten times. The J gene is TRBJ2-2, the V gene TRBV6-2 or TRBV6-3, with D perhaps TRBD1 or TRBD2 (5 bases each). CDR1 MNHEY and CDR2 SVGEGT come from the germline V gene. Trimming took off 0 bases at V and 4 bases at J, with 9 bases between the two ends. The CDR3 consists of 15 residues. In nucleotides, the CDR3 is TGTGCCAGCAGTTACTCGTGGGGGAGCACCGGGGAGCTGTTTTTT. Protein product: CASSYSWGSTGELFF.

This clonotype was recorded a few times. The chain employs TRBV6-5 and TRBJ1-6; TRBD1 matches at 7 bases. This CDR3 has 17 residues. J gave up 10 bases and V 1 base, and 13 bases lay outside the gene matches. In germline, CDR1 is MNHEY, CDR2 SVGAGI. This CDR3 is CASSYLGQLPVGSPLHF. The CDR3 DNA reads as TGTGCCAGCAGTTACTTGGGACAGCTGCCGGTGGGCTCACCCCTCCACTTT.

This clonotype has a count of ten or more. The rearrangement joins TRBV7-2 to TRBJ2-7; a possible D gene is TRBD2 (6 bases). Trimming took 0 bases from V and 3 from J, leaving 12 bases between them. The CDR3 is 15 residues long. The germline V gene has CDR1 SGHTA and CDR2 FQGNSA. The CDR3 loop reads CASSLARTTYYEQYF. Here the CDR3 DNA reads TGTGCCAGCAGCTTAGCTCGGACTACCTACTACGAGCAGTACTTC.

The table lists this clonotype with a few counts. The chain combines TRBV4-3 with TRBJ2-7; no reliable D call. The V gene's germline CDR1 is LGHNA and CDR2 YSLEER. V was shortened by 0 bases and J by 4 bases, with 10 bases between the two germline ends. CDR3 length equals 14 residues. The CDR3: CASSQDYAPYEQYF. CDR3 coding DNA: TGCGCCAGCAGCCAAGATTACGCGCCTTACGAGCAGTACTTC.

The V gene is TRBV7-9, the J gene TRBJ2-1, with D perhaps TRBD1 or TRBD2 (5 bases each). V dropped 1 base and J dropped 7 bases, with 17 bases sitting between them. The CDR3 has 16 amino acids. The germline CDR1 and CDR2 sequences are SEHNR and FQNEAQ (reference sequence). CDR3 bases: TGTGCCAGCAGCTTAGGCCCCGGGACGTACCCTAATGAGCAGTTCTTC. Translation gives CASSLGPGTYPNEQFF. The full variable domain, rest sourced from reference TRBV7-9 and TRBJ2-1, is DTGVSQNPRHKITKRGQNVTFRCDPISEHNRLYWYRQTLGQGPEFLTYFQNEAQLEKSRLLSDRFSAERPKGSFSTLEIQRTEQGDSAMYLCASSLGPGTYPNEQFFGPGTRLTVL.

The chain recombines TRBV6-6 with TRBJ2-5; perhaps D is TRBD1 or TRBD2 (5 bases each). Per the germline V gene, CDR1 is MNHNY and CDR2 is SVGAGI (reference sequence). V was shortened by 5 bases and J by 5 bases, with 21 bases between the two germline ends. CDR3 size: 16 residues. The CDR3: CASSRGPGRAGETQYF. The CDR3 DNA sequence: TGTGCCAGCAGTCGTGGGCCGGGACGGGCAGGGGAGACCCAGTACTTC.

In its sample, this clonotype was seen a few times. V usage is TRBV7-2 and J usage is TRBJ2-1, with D possibly TRBD1 on 5 matching bases. The CDR3 spans 13 residues. V lost 5 bases and J lost 5, with 10 bases in between. Germline CDR1 reads SGHTA; CDR2 reads FQGNSA. The CDR3 DNA follows: TGTGCCAGCAGCCCCGACAGAAACAATGAGCAGTTCTTC. Its protein product is CASSPDRNNEQFF.

There are a few counts of this clonotype. V usage is TRBV20-1 and J usage is TRBJ1-4; weak D call: TRBD1 (5 bases). The CDR3 is 16 residues long. Germline values: CDR1 DFQATT, CDR2 SNEGSKA (reference sequence). The V gene lost 6 bases and the J gene lost 0 bases, with 17 bases spanning the gap. The DNA for the CDR3 is TGCAGTGCGTTGGGACTGCTCCTTACAACTAATGAAAAACTGTTTTTT. This translates into CSALGLLLTTNEKLFF.

V gene TRBV15 combines with J gene TRBJ1-5; no clear D gene. The CDR3 is 15 residues long. CDR1 is LNHNV and CDR2 is YYDKDF in the germline V gene (reference sequence). V lost 1 base to trimming and J lost 6 bases, with 13 bases between them. CDR3 in DNA: TGTGCCACCAGCAGAGTATCTGGGGTCTCTCAGCCCCAGCATTTT. Protein sequence: CATSRVSGVSQPQHF.

This clonotype was observed a few times. This rearrangement joins TRBV9 to TRBJ2-5; D remains ambiguous. Trimming took off 0 bases at V and 4 bases at J, with 7 bases between the two ends. CDR1 SGDLS and CDR2 YYNGEE come from the germline V gene. CDR3 size: 13 residues. The CDR3 region is CASSVATVETQYF. CDR3 coding DNA: TGTGCCAGCAGCGTAGCCACCGTAGAGACCCAGTACTTC. Supplemented by reference TRBV9 and TRBJ2-5, the full variable domain reads DSGVTQTPKHLITATGQRVTLRCSPRSGDLSVYWYQQSLDQGLQFLIQYYNGEERAKGNILERFSAQQFPDLHSELNLSSLELGDSALYFCASSVATVETQYFGPGTRLLVL.

V is TRBV6-1 and J is TRBJ2-1; D remains ambiguous. The CDR3 is made up of 13 amino acids. Germline values: CDR1 MNHNS, CDR2 SASEGT. The V and J ends lost 3 bases and 4 bases respectively, with 7 bases between them. CDR3 DNA sequence: TGTGCCAGCAGTGAGGCCGGTTACAATGAGCAGTTCTTC. The encoded protein is CASSEAGYNEQFF.

A note on this clonotype: This may arise from a read error, as a much more abundant clone is one base away. The V and J genes are TRBV29-1 and TRBJ2-1; 9 positions agree with TRBD1. The length of the CDR3 is 14 residues. With 6 bases clipped from V and 9 bases from J, the junction kept 12 bases outside the gene matches. Germline V gene data show CDR1 as SQVTM and CDR2 as ANQGSEA. CDR3 sequence reads: CSVASGQGSSEQFF. DNA of the CDR3: TGCAGCGTCGCTTCGGGACAGGGAAGTAGTGAGCAGTTCTTC.

This clonotype has a count of ten or more. The chain employs TRBV28 and TRBJ2-3; D is possibly TRBD2 (6 bases). The germline V gene has CDR1 MDHEN and CDR2 SYDVKM. The CDR3 totals 15 residues. V shed 3 bases and J shed 2 bases, with 12 bases lying between them. CDR3 bases: TGTGCCAGCAGTTTTAGCGGAACTCACACAGATACGCAGTATTTT. Translating it yields CASSFSGTHTDTQYF.

This clonotype was seen a handful of times. This chain links TRBV28 with TRBJ2-5, with a possible D match to TRBD2 (5 bases). Deletions cut 3 bases from V and 4 bases from J, with 12 bases between. The V gene's germline CDR1 is MDHEN and CDR2 SYDVKM. This CDR3 region has 14 residues. The CDR3 region has the DNA TGTGCCAGCAGTTTGGCGGGTCCTACAGAGACCCAGTACTTC. Translating gives CASSLAGPTETQYF.